These 3 T cell receptor beta chains originate from one sample sequenced in a study of identical twins. MiXCR, applied by TCRdb to the 5' RACE reads, yields one record per CDR3 protein. The repertoire includes fewer than 900,000 distinct CDR3 sequences, 15% to 20% of them detected once, and under 15% sits in the top ten. In addition, the sample was reused for a study of T cells expressing NK-cell markers.

What was sequenced was PBMCs. The receptor set was obtained from a young woman in good health.

This chain joins TRBV6-5 and TRBJ2-2, with a weak D call TRBD2 (6 bases). The CDR3 length is 16 residues. Germline CDR1 and CDR2: MNHEY and SVGAGI. V was clipped by 0 bases and J by 3 bases, with 11 bases between them. The CDR3 protein is CASSYSMGGDTGELFF. CDR3 coding DNA: TGTGCCAGCAGTTACTCTATGGGGGGTGACACCGGGGAGCTGTTTTTT.

The V gene is TRBV20-1, the J gene TRBJ1-5; D ambiguous. The length of the CDR3 is 15 residues. Trimming stripped 0 bases from V and 2 bases from J, with 11 bases between. Looked up from germline, CDR1 is DFQATT and CDR2 is SNEGSKA (reference sequence). The CDR3: CSARDLSSGNQPQHF. CDR3 DNA: TGCAGTGCTAGAGATCTCAGCTCTGGCAATCAGCCCCAGCATTTT.

This clonotype was detected a few times. The gene calls are TRBV18 and TRBJ2-4; no definite D call. Deletions cut 1 base from V and 0 bases from J, with 7 bases between. The CDR3 loop spans 15 amino acids. CDR1 is KGHSH and CDR2 is LQKENI in the germline V gene. CDR3 protein: CASSPLGLAKNIQYF. As DNA, the CDR3 is TGTGCCAGCTCACCACTAGGTCTAGCCAAAAACATTCAGTACTTC.